This T cell receptor beta chain stems from a study of shared clonotypes between healthy human individuals. Study-wide context: Each donor's CD8 memory used one plate, CD8 naive two, each CD4 subset three.

This clone was seen once. Using immunoSEQ multiplex PCR, the repertoire was profiled, and TCRdb retains in-frame clones only, with some absent. The profile covers 2 million to 2.5 million clones, with roughly 90% appearing a single time and about 0.41% taken by the ten largest. Germline V gives CDR1 MNHNS, CDR2 SASEGT. The CDR3 extends over 14 amino acids. V shed 8 bases, J shed 1 base, and the junction held 7 bases outside the gene matches. This TCR was recovered from a man younger than 35 in good health. Some clones in this sample may be carry-over from other donors' samples. The sample was naive CD4+ T cells from PBMCs. Subset reported: CD45RA+ positively selected. This chain uses TRBV6-1 with TRBJ2-5; 7 bases line up with TRBD1. Here the CDR3 DNA reads TGTGCCAGCGGAAAGGGGGCTGTCCAAGAGACCCAGTACTTC. It specifies CASGKGAVQETQYF.